This T cell receptor (beta chain) was recovered during a study of cytomegalovirus exposure and HLA in healthy donors (dated by TCRdb to the late 2010s). Concerning the study at large: According to an earlier analysis of 587 of the donors, some 170 million T cells yielded 117 million unique TCR beta sequences and less than 300 Gb of sequence data. An early release covering about 600 HLA-typed donors comprised approximately 300 gigabases of sequencing data and around 86 million unique TCR sequences. The genetic ancestry cluster associated with self-reported Caucasian donors included 81% of the roughly 390 genotyped donors. The study aimed to test whether signatures of past pathogen exposure could be identified by cataloging public T cell receptors. The T cell repertoires of 666 subjects were profiled by immunosequencing and related to cytomegalovirus serostatus. Besides the first cohort of 550 to 750 subjects, a separate validation cohort made up of 120 different subjects was used. The study combined high-throughput TCR immunosequencing, statistical association of individual TCRs with disease status, and machine learning to predict cytomegalovirus infection status. In a later analysis, previously published TCR beta repertoires from several hundred donors were re-analyzed and high-resolution HLA genotyping was added so that TCR occurrence patterns could be studied. Rather than drawing on any new phenotypic data, the later analysis identified candidate immune exposures from TCR beta sequences and the way those sequences occurred across donors. In an earlier analysis of several hundred of the donors, high-throughput TCR beta sequencing was used to judge whether each TCR beta V gene segment behaved as functional or pseudogenic. Donor age, sex, ethnicity and CMV serostatus were collected together with the repertoire data. In a later genetic analysis, genome-wide SNP genotypes for about 55% of the roughly 700 donors were used, and that subset was treated as a discovery cohort. Every repertoire in the discovery cohort had been generated on one and the same sequencing platform. HLA typing included class I and class II loci at four-digit resolution. Typing coverage varied by locus: 629-630 donors for A, B, C, DRB1 and DQB1; under 550 for DQA1; over 600 for DPA1; more than 450 for DPB1. Roughly 5 DR-DQ haplotypes were handled as single units for association and clustering, since linkage in the cohort was strong. Across 398 genotyped donors of the cohort, an average of 235,054 unique TCR beta nucleotide sequences per donor were sequenced, and 15% to 20% of those sequences were non-productive. Results and caveats for the whole study, not just this receptor: Some 16 rarely observed V segments, including chromosome 9 orphons, were excluded from the earlier analysis of some 590 of the donors because counts were too low. Compared with equally common non-associated chains, HLA-associated TCR beta chains in a later analysis were more clonally expanded and had lower generation probabilities. Specific HLA alleles were associated with over 15,000 TCR beta sequences at a false discovery rate of 0.05 in a later analysis. A later genetic analysis associated a missense DCLRE1C variant with V-gene and J-gene trimming of TCR beta chains, and an independent cohort replicated the association. A cluster of highly shared sequence variants was judged likely to represent a technical artifact of the sequencing pipeline. A further reported finding was that TCR beta sequences accurately predicted the HLA-A and HLA-B alleles for most subjects in the first cohort. When HLA alleles, especially DR and DQ, strongly co-occurred, attributing TCR associations to individual alleles was difficult. The classifier was reported to diagnose cytomegalovirus status with high specificity and sensitivity in both the original and validation cohorts. According to a later genetic analysis, donors in an Asian-associated ancestry cluster had fewer N-insertions in productive TCRs than the approximately 700-donor mean. In an earlier analysis of around 600 of the donors, most TCR beta V segments were observed in productive rearrangements about 90% or about 30% of the time, broadly matching IMGT annotations. According to a later analysis, TCR association rates differed among HLA loci, with DRB1 alleles showing the most associated TCRs and HLA-C alleles showing the fewest. Linkage disequilibrium might explain the correlated functional status among segregating V segments, but an unknown experimental factor could not be excluded. Some IMGT-functional V segments, including TRBV6-2 and TRBV6-3, could not be distinguished by the 87-base-pair reads and were therefore excluded. A later analysis reported that several top co-occurrence clusters appeared linked to parvovirus B19, influenza, CMV and Epstein-Barr virus. Most CMV-associated TCR beta chains appeared to be HLA-restricted in a later analysis, and the HLA associations seemed to be driven largely by CMV exposure. Sequencing depth was assumed to be roughly uniform across donors in the presence/absence analyses, though that assumption may not hold. In this cohort, only TCR beta chains were sequenced, and detectable features were limited by the absence of alpha or paired-chain data. For the cohort, immune exposure information was limited to CMV serostatus. Because some donors lacked HLA typing at each locus, the association tests relied only on the typed subset. In vitro tests confirmed that a few of the cytomegalovirus-associated TCR beta chains recognize cytomegalovirus antigens. Across donors, most TCR sequences were observed very rarely, whereas some public TCRs were present in many individuals. A total of 150 or so TCR beta chains were listed by the study as associated with cytomegalovirus. The authors suggested that the approach could potentially be generalized to other disease states and immunological phenotypes.

CDR1 is given as SEHNR and CDR2 as FQNEAQ, both from the germline V gene (reference sequence). Measured from the cysteine to the phenylalanine, the CDR3 is 16 residues long. The entry retains the CDR3 DNA only, 48 bases that are in frame from base 1. Between the V and J ends, shortened by 5 bases and 3 bases respectively, the junction contains 18 bases. Comment on this clone: Its antigen is currently not known. Base-call qualities are not available, and no considerably larger clone is one nucleotide away.

The protocol used for the library was the immunoSEQ multiplex PCR assay. For the multiplex PCR, a mixture combining 60 forward primers for TCR Vbeta segments and 13 reverse primers for TCR Jbeta segments was used. The CDR3 region of rearranged TCR beta genes was amplified from genomic DNA with a multiplex PCR assay. The Illumina HiSeq System was used to sequence the amplified TCR beta libraries as 87-base-pair reads. Per the original workflow: A later analysis tallied 75 million to 95 million unique TCR beta chains across the approximately 670 repertoires, and about 10 million of those chains were shared by two or more donors. A nearest-neighbor algorithm error-corrected the raw reads and collapsed the reads into unique sequences, merging closely related sequences to remove PCR and sequencing errors. To assign V, D and J gene segments, CDR3 sequences were aligned to IMGT reference sequences. Each retained sequence needed at least a six-nucleotide match to both a V gene segment and a J gene segment. A rearrangement counted as productive if the CDR3 had no stop codons and remained in frame with V and J, and every other rearrangement counted as non-productive. Following IMGT convention, CDR3 was defined as the stretch from the second conserved V-encoded cysteine up to the conserved J-encoded phenylalanine. In an earlier analysis of approximately 500 of the donors, sequences lacking an unambiguous match to a single V gene segment were excluded. In an earlier analysis of a few hundred of the donors, V segments were called functional above 56.7% productive rearrangements and were called segregating when the between-donor standard deviation exceeded 5%. A statistical classification framework was built to diagnose cytomegalovirus status from the catalog of TCR beta chain sequences. V and J gene assignment, in a later analysis, came from comparing TCR nucleotide sequences with IMGT/GENE-DB human TR gene sequences. In a later analysis, CDR3 sequences and most-parsimonious VDJ recombination scenarios were assigned using the TCRdist pipeline. In a later analysis, each TCR beta chain was defined by its CDR3 amino acid sequence together with its V-gene family, and reads lacking a unique V-gene family were excluded. As a way to deal with suspected cross-contamination and a sequencing artifact, a later analysis dropped approximately 590 nucleotide sequences that were highly shared and had low generation probability. For each public chain, a later analysis derived a clonal expansion index from normalized ranks of inferred template counts within each repertoire. In a later analysis, generation probabilities were computed with a VDJ recombination model fitted to out-of-frame rearrangements, and the resulting probabilities were checked against IGoR. Hypergeometric tests were used in a later analysis to score TCR-TCR, TCR-HLA and TCR-CMV co-occurrence, with a repertoire-size bias correction applied to the TCR pairs. In a later analysis, false discovery rates were estimated by permuting HLA or CMV assignments 20 times. In a later analysis, co-occurring TCRs were grouped with DBSCAN, and TCRdist sequence similarity was added when clustering was performed within HLA-allele-positive subsets. Repertoires with fewer than 30,000 or more than 120,000 public chains, plus five repertoires with anomalous nucleotide sharing, were excluded from co-occurrence clustering. TCRdb mirrors the immuneACCESS table, restricted to in-frame sequences. Some clones are absent from its copies; in checked studies, under half trace to an unresolved V gene, and the reason for the others is unknown. V, J and clone size are those of that table, while D and trimming were read from the DNA. The sample yields around 100,000 clones; less than 85% were counted once. 5% to 6.5% of the sample is taken by the ten largest.

The cohort consisted of 666 healthy bone marrow donors. All cohort members were sampled while nominally healthy, although unrecorded immune exposures were likely present. The donor was CMV seropositive and was included in the group of 300 or so seropositive cohort members. A peripheral blood sample was collected from each donor, and TCR beta sequencing was performed on peripheral blood mononuclear cells. The Qiagen DNeasy Blood Extraction Kit was used to extract genomic DNA from the blood cell samples. This clonotype was sampled from a young woman in good health and CMV-seropositive. The chain couples TRBV7-9 to TRBJ2-3; the D segment could be TRBD2, given 6 matching bases. Sequenced sample: PBMCs. The DNA sequence is TGTGCCAGCAGCCGAGGACTATCCTCCTATACAGATACGCAGTATTTT. This sequence encodes CASSRGLSSYTDTQYF.